This T cell receptor beta chain was sequenced in a study of T cells in Graves' hyperthyroidism and ophthalmopathy. RNA transcripts gave rise to amplified TCR beta CDR3 regions. Using the HTBI primer set, a first-round RT-PCR was run on the TCR CDR3. In TCRdb, the multiplex PCR reads were re-called with MiXCR into one record per CDR3 protein. Of approximately 500,000 distinct CDR3 sequences in the sample, around 45% are singletons; the top ten hold approximately 8.4%. The sequenced material came from peripheral blood or thyroid tissue (not recorded which). The TCR originated in a woman younger than 35 with Graves' hyperthyroidism.

CDR3 sequence reads: CSPQGGGYSYEQYF. The CDR3 DNA is TGCAGTCCTCAGGGGGGCGGCTACTCCTACGAGCAGTACTTC. The chain uses TRBV29-1 and TRBJ2-7, with D perhaps matching TRBD1 (7 bases). The CDR3 spans 14 residues. Germline CDR1 and CDR2: SQVTM and ANQGSEA.